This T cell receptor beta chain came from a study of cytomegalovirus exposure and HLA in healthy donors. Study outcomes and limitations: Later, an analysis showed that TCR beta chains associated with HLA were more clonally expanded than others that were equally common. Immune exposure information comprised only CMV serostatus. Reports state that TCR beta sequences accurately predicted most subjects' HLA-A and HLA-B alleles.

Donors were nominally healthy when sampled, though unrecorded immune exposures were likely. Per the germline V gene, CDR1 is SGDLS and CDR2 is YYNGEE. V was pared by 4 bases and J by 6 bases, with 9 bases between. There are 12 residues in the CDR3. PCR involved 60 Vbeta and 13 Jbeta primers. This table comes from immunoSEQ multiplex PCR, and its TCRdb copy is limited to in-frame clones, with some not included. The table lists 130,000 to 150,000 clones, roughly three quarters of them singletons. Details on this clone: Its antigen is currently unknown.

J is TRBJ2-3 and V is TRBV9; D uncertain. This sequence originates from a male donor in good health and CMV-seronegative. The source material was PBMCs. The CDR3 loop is CASSPGPDTQYF. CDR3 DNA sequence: TGTGCCAGCAGCCCTGGGCCGGATACGCAGTATTTT.